This is a list of T cell receptor beta chains from one sample in a study of cytomegalovirus exposure and HLA in healthy donors. The protocol was immunoSEQ multiplex PCR, while the TCRdb copy is restricted to in-frame clones and leaves out a portion. The table records about 220,000 clones, just over 85% of them present only once. The sample comprised PBMCs. The receptors originated from a woman under 30 in good health and CMV-seronegative. The conserved cysteine and the conserved F or W are not part of the CDR3 here. The D gene is left open where the match is weak.

-	TRBV28	TRBJ2-1	ASSLSLVRNEQF
-	TRBV28	TRBJ2-7	ASSSVSNEQY
TRBD1	TRBV19	TRBJ2-5	ASSAGQGAVETQY
-	TRBV30	TRBJ1-2	AWTEGDTNYGYT
-	TRBV13	TRBJ2-3	ASSLRGTSTDTQY
-	TRBV27	TRBJ2-1	ASSLGGYNEQF
TRBD1	TRBV7-2	TRBJ2-7	ASTKGQGAYEQY
-	TRBV7-2	TRBJ2-3	ASSLVASRDTQY
TRBD1	TRBV6-1	TRBJ2-7	ASSEGQGPSYEQY
TRBD2	TRBV5-1	TRBJ2-5	ASSYLAGFETQY
TRBD1	TRBV15	TRBJ1-3	ATSRENSGTAGNTIY
-	TRBV19	TRBJ2-6	ASSISGPDSGANVLT
TRBD1	TRBV28	TRBJ2-5	ASSPGTGWTTTQY
-	TRBV28	TRBJ2-1	ASSPSLAYNEQF
-	TRBV28	TRBJ2-2	ASSAAILPGELF
TRBD2	TRBV7-2	TRBJ2-1	ASSLIAGGGSNEQF
TRBD1	TRBV28	TRBJ1-5	ASSPSRQGPNQPQH
-	TRBV7-6	TRBJ2-7	ASSLGSGPGIYEQY
-	TRBV5-1	TRBJ2-1	ASSLQGGSDNEQF
TRBD2	TRBV11-2	TRBJ2-3	ASSFRGGRTDTQY
-	TRBV5-6	TRBJ2-5	ASSNRVPFVETQY
TRBD2	TRBV27	TRBJ2-3	ASSLYGRAGTDTQY